This T cell receptor beta chain was found in a study of shared clonotypes between healthy human individuals. Sequencing used immunoSEQ multiplex PCR; TCRdb keeps in-frame clones, though not all of them. The sample lists around 700,000 clones, around 78% occurring once. Study-wide findings and caveats: Naive CD4 clonotypes were shared across several donors at roughly 5%.

V was shortened by 3 bases and J by 4 bases, with 14 bases between the two germline ends. CDR3 length: 16 amino acids. Germline V gives CDR1 SGHRS, CDR2 YFSETQ. A remark on this clone: Its matching antigen is unknown.

The receptor's source is a woman younger than 45 in good health. Source material: memory CD4+ T cells sorted from blood. This sample's subset: CD45RA-negative fraction. The gene calls are TRBV5-1 and TRBJ2-6; D call uncertain. CDR3: CASSYPRVSGANVLTF. The CDR3 nucleotides read TGCGCCAGCAGCTACCCTAGGGTATCCGGGGCCAACGTCCTGACTTTC.